The clone carrying this T cell receptor beta chain was counted many times. The junction shows a germline mismatch at one end, possibly a read error. The sample comes from a study of Graves' ophthalmopathy and Graves' hyperthyroidism. Amplification of TCR beta CDR3 regions used RNA transcripts. HTBI primers were used in a first-round RT-PCR, which preceded a second-round multiplex PCR. TCRdb processed the multiplex PCR reads anew with MiXCR; each CDR3 protein has one entry. The profile shows over 450,000 distinct CDR3 sequences, around 14% of them singletons. CAS ≥3, NOSPECS ≥4, moderate-to-severe activity and duration under 3 months marked donors with ophthalmopathy. Patients were left out if they had other autoimmune diseases, uncontrolled infections, pregnancy or lactation. Symptoms, serum thyroxine and TRAb, thyroid ultrasound, and orbital computed tomography formed the diagnostic basis. PBMCs were isolated by Ficoll-Paque density gradient centrifugation, using approximately 11 ml of fresh peripheral blood as the starting material.

CDR1 DFQATT and CDR2 SNEGSKA come from the germline V gene (reference sequence). The CDR3 has 17 amino acids. This receptor was obtained from a woman between 25 and 40 years old with Graves' ophthalmopathy. Sequenced sample: blood. This chain uses TRBV20-1 with TRBJ2-1; D may be TRBD1 or TRBD2 (7 bases each). CDR3 in amino acids: CSAREYRQGGPYNEQFF. In DNA form, the CDR3 reads TGCAGTGCCAGAGAGTATAGACAGGGAGGGCCCTACAATGAGCAGTTCTTC.